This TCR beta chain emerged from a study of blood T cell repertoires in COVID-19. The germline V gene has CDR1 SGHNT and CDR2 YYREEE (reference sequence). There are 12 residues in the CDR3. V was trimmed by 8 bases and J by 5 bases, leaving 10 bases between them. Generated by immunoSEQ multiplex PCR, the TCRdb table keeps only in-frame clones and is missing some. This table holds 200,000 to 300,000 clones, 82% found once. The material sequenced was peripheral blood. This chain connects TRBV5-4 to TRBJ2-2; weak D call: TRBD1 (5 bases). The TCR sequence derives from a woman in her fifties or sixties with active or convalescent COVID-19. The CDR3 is CARGQRTGELFF. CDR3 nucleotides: TGTGCCAGGGGGCAGCGAACCGGGGAGCTGTTTTTT.